The TCR beta chain under discussion was sequenced for a study of blood T cell repertoires in COVID-19. About the research overall: The study drew acute and convalescent COVID-19 samples from the United States, Italy and Spain.

Seattle cases were enrolled at active infection and followed longitudinally. Repertoires were generated with immunoSEQ multiplex PCR, while TCRdb's copy carries only in-frame clones and drops some. The data show 230,000 or so clones, roughly four fifths seen once. V dropped 6 bases and J dropped 2; count of bases not matched to a gene: 8. In germline, CDR1 is SGHDN, CDR2 FVKESK. This CDR3 comprises 16 residues. This TCR derives from a woman older than 75 with COVID-19, enrolled during active disease. The sample consisted of peripheral blood. V is TRBV14 and J is TRBJ2-3; TRBD2 matches 10 bases. The CDR3 here is CASRAGLAAFTDTQYF. The CDR3 DNA reads TGTGCCAGCAGAGCCGGACTAGCGGCATTCACAGATACGCAGTATTTT.